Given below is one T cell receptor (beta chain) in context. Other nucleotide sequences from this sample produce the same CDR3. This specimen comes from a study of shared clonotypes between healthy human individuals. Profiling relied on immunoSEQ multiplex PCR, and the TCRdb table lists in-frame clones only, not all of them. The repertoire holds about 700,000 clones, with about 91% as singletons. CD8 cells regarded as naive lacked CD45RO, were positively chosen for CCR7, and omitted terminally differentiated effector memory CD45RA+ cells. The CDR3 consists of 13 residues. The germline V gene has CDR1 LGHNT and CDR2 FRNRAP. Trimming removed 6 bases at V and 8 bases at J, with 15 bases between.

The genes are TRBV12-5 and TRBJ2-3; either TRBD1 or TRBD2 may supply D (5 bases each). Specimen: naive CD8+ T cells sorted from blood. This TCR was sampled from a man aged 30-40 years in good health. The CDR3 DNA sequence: TGTGCTAGTGGGGGACCACTTGAACGTACGCAGTATTTT. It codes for CASGGPLERTQYF.